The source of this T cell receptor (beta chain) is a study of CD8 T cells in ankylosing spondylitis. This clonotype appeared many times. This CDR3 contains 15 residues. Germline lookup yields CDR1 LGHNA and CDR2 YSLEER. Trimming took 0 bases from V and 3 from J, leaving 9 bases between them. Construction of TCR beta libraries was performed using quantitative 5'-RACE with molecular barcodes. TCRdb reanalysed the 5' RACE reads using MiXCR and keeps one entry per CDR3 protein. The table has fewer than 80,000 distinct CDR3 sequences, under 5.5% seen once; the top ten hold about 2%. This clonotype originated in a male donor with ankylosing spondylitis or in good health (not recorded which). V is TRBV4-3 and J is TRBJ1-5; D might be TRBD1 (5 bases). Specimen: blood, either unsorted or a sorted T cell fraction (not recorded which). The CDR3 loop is CASSQDGGFNQPQHF. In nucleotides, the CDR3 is TGCGCCAGCAGCCAAGATGGGGGATTCAATCAGCCCCAGCATTTT.